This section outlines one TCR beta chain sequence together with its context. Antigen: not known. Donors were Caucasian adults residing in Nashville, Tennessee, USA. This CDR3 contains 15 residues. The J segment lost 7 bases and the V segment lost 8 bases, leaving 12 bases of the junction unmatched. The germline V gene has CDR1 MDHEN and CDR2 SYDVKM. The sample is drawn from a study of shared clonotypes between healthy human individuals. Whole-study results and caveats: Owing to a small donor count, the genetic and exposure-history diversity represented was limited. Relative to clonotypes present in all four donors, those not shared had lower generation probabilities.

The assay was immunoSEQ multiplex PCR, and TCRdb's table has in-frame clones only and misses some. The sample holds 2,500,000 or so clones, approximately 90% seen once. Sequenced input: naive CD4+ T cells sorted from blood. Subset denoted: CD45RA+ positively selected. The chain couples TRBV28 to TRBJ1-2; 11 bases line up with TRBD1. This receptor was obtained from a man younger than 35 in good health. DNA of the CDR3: TGTGCCAGCTGGACTTTAGGACAGGGGGCCTCTGGCTACACCTTC. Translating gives CASWTLGQGASGYTF.